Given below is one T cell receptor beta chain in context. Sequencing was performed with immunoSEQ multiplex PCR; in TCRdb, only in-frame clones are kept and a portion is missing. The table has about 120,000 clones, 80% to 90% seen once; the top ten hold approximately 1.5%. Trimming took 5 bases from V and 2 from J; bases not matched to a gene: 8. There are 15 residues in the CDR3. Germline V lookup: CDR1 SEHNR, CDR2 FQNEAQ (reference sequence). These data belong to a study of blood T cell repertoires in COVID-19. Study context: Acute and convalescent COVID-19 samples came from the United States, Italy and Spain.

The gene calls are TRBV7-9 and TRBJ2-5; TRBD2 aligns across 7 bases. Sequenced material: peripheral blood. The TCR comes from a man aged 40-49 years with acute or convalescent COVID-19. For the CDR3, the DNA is TGTGCCAGCAGCCTGACCGGGACTAATCAAGAGACCCAGTACTTC. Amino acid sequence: CASSLTGTNQETQYF.